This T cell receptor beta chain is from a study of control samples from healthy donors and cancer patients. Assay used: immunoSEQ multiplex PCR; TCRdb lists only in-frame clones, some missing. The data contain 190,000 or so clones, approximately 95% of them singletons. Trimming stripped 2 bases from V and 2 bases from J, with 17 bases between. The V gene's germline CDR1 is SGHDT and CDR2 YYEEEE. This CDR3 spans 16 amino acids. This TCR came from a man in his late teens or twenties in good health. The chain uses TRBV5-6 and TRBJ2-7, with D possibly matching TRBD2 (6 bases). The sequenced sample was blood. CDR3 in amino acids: CASSLFREVGTYEQYF. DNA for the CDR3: TGTGCCAGCAGCTTATTCAGGGAGGTGGGGACCTACGAGCAGTACTTC.